This TCR beta chain stems from a study of spatial heterogeneity in lung cancer. Study in general: There were 75 or so donors, all of them untreated patients with early-stage non-small cell lung cancer. Consistent detection of more beta-chain than alpha-chain sequences was observed. Follow-up PBMC specimens underwent sequencing when available; their median timing was approximately 26 months after resection.

TCRdb analysed the 5' RACE reads with MiXCR anew, one entry per CDR3 protein. Among some 110,000 distinct CDR3 sequences listed, 12% were seen once. CDR3 length equals 12 residues. Germline V gives CDR1 MDHEN, CDR2 SYDVKM. V was pared by 5 bases and J by 5 bases, with 8 bases between. Time point described: blood at routine non-recurrence follow-up after resection. Tumor, nontumor lung or frozen PBMC supplied whole RNA that was sequenced unsorted. The chain recombines TRBV28 with TRBJ2-3; D gene unclear. This receptor was obtained from a male donor with early-stage non-small cell lung cancer. The source was PBMCs, collected at follow-up. This CDR3 reads CASSLKRDTQYF. The CDR3 DNA reads as TGTGCCAGCAGTCTGAAGAGAGATACGCAGTATTTT.